Sequencing of this TCR beta chain was carried out in a study of resident and recirculating memory T cells in vitiligo (dated by TCRdb to 2016 to 2019). In terms of the full investigation: The study took epidermis from shave biopsies of two lesional and two nonlesional sites, plus PBMCs, from each of a few stable vitiligo patients for TCR beta sequencing. Human TCR beta sequencing was used to test whether specific clones in lesional vitiligo skin differed from clones in nonlesional skin and blood. Samples were homogenized without cell sorting just before genomic DNA extraction with the Qiagen DNeasy Blood & Tissue Kit. What the research found in general, with its limitations: TCR sequences were not shared across biopsy sites or across patients, which suggests that different T cell clones infiltrate different lesions, a pattern described as private specificity. Mechanistic studies in the future are needed to assess how much the detected T cell clones and the human Trm pools versus Tcm pools each contribute. Clonality was not the same from one vitiligo lesion to another, and no unique dominant TCR clone turned up. Overlap and correlation analysis showed no significant repertoire overlap between biopsies except for each lesion with itself, even within a single patient.

TCR beta chains were amplified from genomic DNA using the immunoSEQ hsTCRB kit. The immunoSEQ service sequenced the TCR beta libraries on an Illumina MiSeq instrument. In the source study's methods: The immunoSEQ Analyzer was used to analyze the repertoire data. TCRdb took over this immuneACCESS table, retaining in-frame rearrangements with V and J assigned. Such tables are incomplete; in checked studies, under half of the missing clones stem from an unresolved V gene, and the remainder is unexplained. V and J calls and clone size are those listed in that table; D and trimming were worked out from the DNA. The sample records 72,000 or so clones, 92% of which are singletons. Approximately 5.4% of the sample is in the top ten clones. Vitiligo was considered stable when no change in lesions had been observed over the previous 6 months. Stable patients also had to lack confetti depigmentation, a clinical sign of active vitiligo. Patients who had been treated within the previous three months were excluded. PBMCs were isolated from heparinized blood by Ficoll density gradient centrifugation and were subsequently flash-frozen.

V sheds 5 bases and J sheds 4 bases, leaving 21 bases between their ends. CDR1 and CDR2 are read off the germline V gene (reference sequence) as MNHEY and SMNVEV. The CDR3, cysteine through phenylalanine, is 17 amino acids long. Of the read, only the CDR3 DNA is kept; its 51 bases are in frame from base 1. In the case of this clone: This clone's antigen is unknown. No base quality values were provided; no much bigger clone lies one nucleotide off.

The sample was blood. The receptor chain draws on TRBV27 and TRBJ1-5; there is no confident call for the D gene. This clonotype was sampled from a male donor with vitiligo. The nucleotides read TGTGCCAGCAGTACATTTCGTGGAACAGCCCAAAATCAGCCCCAGCATTTT. Translated, it reads CASSTFRGTAQNQPQHF.